This T cell receptor beta chain originates from a study of OX40 agonist ivuxolimab in advanced cancers. Trimming took 2 bases from V and 1 from J, leaving 8 bases between them. This CDR3 contains 14 residues. Germline values: CDR1 SEHNR, CDR2 FQNEAQ (reference sequence). Some clones are missing from TCRdb's copy, which holds only in-frame ones; the method was immunoSEQ multiplex PCR. The sample shows around 30,000 clones, almost 80% of them seen only once. This receptor was obtained from an adult with an advanced solid tumor such as melanoma, head and neck, liver or kidney cancer. The specimen was CD4+ or CD8+ T cells sorted from blood, collected in a trial of the OX40 agonist ivuxolimab. This chain connects TRBV7-9 to TRBJ1-1; maybe TRBD1 (5 bases). DNA of the CDR3: TGTGCCAGCAGCTTAACGGGACCGAACACTGAAGCTTTCTTT. Its protein is CASSLTGPNTEAFF.